The sequence of this T cell receptor (beta chain) was determined in a study of cytomegalovirus exposure and HLA in healthy donors. From germline, CDR1 is SGHAT and CDR2 FQNNGV. CDR3 size: 17 residues. The V gene end was trimmed by 4 bases and the J gene end by 3 bases; junction bases not matched to a gene: 8. Primers: 60 Vbeta forward and 13 Jbeta reverse. Only in-frame clones appear in the TCRdb table, and some are missing; sequencing was by immunoSEQ multiplex PCR. The repertoire consists of some 150,000 clones, with about 80% occurring once and the leading ten covering roughly 3.7%. Sequences were obtained from PBMCs. V usage is TRBV11-2 and J usage is TRBJ2-7; 14 bases line up with TRBD2. This TCR was sampled from a man aged 30 to 45 in good health and CMV-seropositive. The CDR3 bases are TGTGCCAGCAGCTCCCTAGGACTAGCGGGGGGAAACTACGAGCAGTACTTC. Translating gives CASSSLGLAGGNYEQYF.